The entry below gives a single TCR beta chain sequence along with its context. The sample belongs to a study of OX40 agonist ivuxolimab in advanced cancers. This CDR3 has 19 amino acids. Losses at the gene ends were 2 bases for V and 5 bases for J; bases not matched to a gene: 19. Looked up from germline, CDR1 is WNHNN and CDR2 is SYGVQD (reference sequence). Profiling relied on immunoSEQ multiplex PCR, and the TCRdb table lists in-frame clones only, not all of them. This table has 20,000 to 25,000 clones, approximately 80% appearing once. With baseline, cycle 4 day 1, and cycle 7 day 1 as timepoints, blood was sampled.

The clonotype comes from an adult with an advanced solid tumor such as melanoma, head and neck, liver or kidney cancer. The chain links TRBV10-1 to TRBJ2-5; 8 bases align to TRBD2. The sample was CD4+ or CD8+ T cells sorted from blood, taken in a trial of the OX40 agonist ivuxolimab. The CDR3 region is CASSEPRGGTSGMEETQYF. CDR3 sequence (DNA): TGCGCCAGCAGTGAGCCGAGGGGGGGTACTAGCGGAATGGAGGAGACCCAGTACTTC.